What follows are 26 T cell receptor beta chains derived from one specimen sequenced in a study of blood T cell repertoires in COVID-19. The table came from immunoSEQ multiplex PCR; TCRdb's copy has only in-frame clones and leaves some out. The sample contains under 300,000 clones, 85% to 90% of which appear only once. The sample comprised PBMCs or T cells enriched from blood (not recorded which). All receptors come from a woman younger than 30 who had recovered from COVID-19.

J is TRBJ2-5 and V is TRBV5-4; D remains unclear. Germline CDR1 SGHNT, CDR2 YYREEE (reference sequence). V shed 5 bases and J shed 1 base, with 9 bases lying between them. The CDR3 consists of 13 residues. The CDR3: CASSEVPQETQYF. The CDR3, as DNA: TGTGCCAGCAGTGAGGTACCCCAAGAGACCCAGTACTTC.

J is TRBJ1-1 and V is TRBV6-5; maybe TRBD1 (5 bases). The CDR3 sequence is 12 residues long. The V gene lost 6 bases and the J gene lost 4 bases, with 9 bases spanning the gap. In germline, CDR1 is MNHEY, CDR2 SVGAGI. CDR3 coding DNA: TGTGCCAGCAGAACCACAGGCACTGAAGCTTTCTTT. This codes for CASRTTGTEAFF.

V and J are TRBV19 and TRBJ2-2, with D tentatively TRBD2 (6 bases). The ends were cut back, 9 bases at V and 0 bases at J, with 11 bases in the middle. Germline V gene sequence: CDR1 LNHDA, CDR2 SQIVND (reference sequence). CDR3 length: 14 residues. The CDR3 DNA reads TGTGCCAGCAGGAGGGGAACGAACACCGGGGAGCTGTTTTTT. This gives the protein CASRRGTNTGELFF.

This chain uses TRBV4-2 with TRBJ1-5, with D uncertain. Looked up from germline, CDR1 is LGHNA and CDR2 is YNFKEQ. V lost 0 bases and J lost 1, with 7 bases in between. The CDR3 extends over 15 amino acids. The CDR3 region is CASSQEYASNQPQHF. Here the CDR3 DNA reads TGTGCCAGCAGCCAAGAGTACGCGAGCAATCAGCCCCAGCATTTT.

V is TRBV5-1 and J is TRBJ1-2, with 7 bases identical to TRBD1. The CDR3 has 14 residues. V lost 2 bases, J lost 8 bases, and 9 bases stayed unmatched. Per the germline V gene, CDR1 is SGHRS and CDR2 is YFSETQ. The CDR3 bases are TGCGCCAGCAGCTTTAAAGACAGGGTCGACGGCTACACCTTC. Translating it yields CASSFKDRVDGYTF. Combining the CDR3 with reference TRBV5-1 and TRBJ1-2 gives the whole variable domain KAGVTQTPRYLIKTRGQQVTLSCSPISGHRSVSWYQQTPGQGLQFLFEYFSETQRNKGNFPGRFSGRQFSNSRSEMNVSTLELGDSALYLCASSFKDRVDGYTFGSGTRLTVV.

This CDR3 reads CASSPTGSNQPQHF. DNA of the CDR3: TGTGCCAGCAGTCCGACAGGGTCCAATCAGCCCCAGCATTTT. The chain combines TRBV6-4 with TRBJ1-5; 7 bases line up with TRBD1. The trim removed 5 bases at V and 3 bases at J, leaving 4 bases unmatched. This CDR3 contains 14 residues. CDR1 is MRHNA, CDR2 SNTAGT, per germline.

The CDR3 sequence is CASLDRGGSPLHF. The CDR3 bases are TGTGCCAGCCTGGACAGGGGCGGATCACCCCTCCACTTT. The chain uses TRBV2 and TRBJ1-6; 9 bases are shared with TRBD1. The CDR3 totals 13 residues. V shed 8 bases and J 10 bases; nucleotides not matched to a gene: 6. Germline V CDR1 and CDR2: SNHLY, FYNNEI.

The chain is built from TRBV4-1 and TRBJ2-2; a weak D match, TRBD2 (5 bases). Germline CDR1 reads MGHRA; CDR2 reads YSYEKL. The CDR3 totals 14 residues. Trimming removed 11 bases from V and 6 bases from J, with 19 bases in between. The CDR3 region is CAGKGQRRPGELFF. The CDR3 DNA follows: TGCGCCGGCAAGGGCCAGCGGCGACCCGGGGAGCTGTTTTTT.

The chain combines TRBV27 with TRBJ1-1; 10 bases fit TRBD1. The germline V gene has CDR1 MNHEY and CDR2 SMNVEV (reference sequence). The CDR3 is 17 amino acids. The V segment lost 3 bases and the J segment 5 bases; nucleotides outside the gene matches: 12. In DNA form, the CDR3 reads TGTGCCAGCAGTTTTGGGGGGACAGGGGTCGGAAGAACTGAAGCTTTCTTT. This sequence encodes CASSFGGTGVGRTEAFF.

The chain uses TRBV12-3 or TRBV12-4 and TRBJ1-1; D call uncertain. The CDR3 is 13 residues long. Deletions cut 7 bases from V and 1 base from J, with 10 bases between. CDR3 sequence reads: CASTPDKNTEAFF. CDR3 DNA sequence: TGTGCCAGCACCCCCGACAAGAACACTGAAGCTTTCTTT.

V usage is TRBV5-6 and J usage is TRBJ1-2, with D maybe TRBD1 (6 bases). The V and J ends lost 0 bases and 4 bases respectively, with 16 bases between them. From germline, CDR1 is SGHDT and CDR2 YYEEEE. This CDR3 is built from 16 residues. This chain's CDR3 is CASSLAGDTDLYGYTF. CDR3 sequence (DNA): TGTGCCAGCAGCTTGGCCGGGGACACCGACCTCTATGGCTACACCTTC. The variable domain in full, completed from reference TRBV5-6 and TRBJ1-2, reads DAGVTQSPTHLIKTRGQQVTLRCSPKSGHDTVSWYQQALGQGPQFIFQYYEEEERQRGNFPDRFSGHQFPNYSSELNVNALLLGDSALYLCASSLAGDTDLYGYTFGSGTRLTVV.

This clone was picked up a small number of times. The V and J genes are TRBV6-1 and TRBJ2-1; D call uncertain. The CDR3 has 13 amino acids. Germline lookup yields CDR1 MNHNS and CDR2 SASEGT. The ends were cut back, 2 bases at V and 8 bases at J, with 10 bases in the middle. DNA for the CDR3: TGTGCCAGCAGTGAATTGGAGATCCATGAGCAGTTCTTC. Protein product: CASSELEIHEQFF.

This chain uses TRBV4-1 with TRBJ1-2; 8 bases line up with TRBD1. CDR3 length: 15 amino acids. J lost 7 bases, V lost 0 bases, and 7 bases had no gene match. Germline loops: CDR1 MGHRA, CDR2 YSYEKL. CDR3: CASSQDRSGGGGYTF. CDR3 sequence (DNA): TGCGCCAGCAGCCAAGATCGCTCAGGGGGCGGTGGCTACACCTTC.

This chain connects TRBV5-8 to TRBJ1-1; D is ambiguous. The CDR3 loop spans 13 amino acids. Trimming left V 0 bases short and J 8 bases short, with 11 bases between. Germline-derived CDR1 and CDR2 are SGHTS and YDEGEE. As DNA, the CDR3 is TGTGCCAGCAGCTTGGTTACCGGTCCCGAAGCTTTCTTT. This gives the protein CASSLVTGPEAFF.

The chain carries TRBV2 and TRBJ2-1; TRBD1 matches 8 bases. Unmatched junction bases numbered 7, after V lost 6 bases and J lost 15 bases. Germline values: CDR1 SNHLY, CDR2 FYNNEI. The CDR3 runs to 11 residues. CDR3 region: CASRAGQGLFF. The DNA for the CDR3 is TGTGCCAGCAGGGCTGGACAGGGTTTGTTCTTC.

V usage is TRBV3-1 (or the pseudogene TRBV3-2) and J usage is TRBJ2-1, with TRBD1 as a possible D gene (6 bases). Trimming stripped 2 bases from V and 2 bases from J, with 10 bases between. CDR3 length: 15 amino acids. Germline V gives CDR1 LGHDT, CDR2 YNNKEL (reference sequence). Written as DNA, the CDR3 is TGTGCCAGCAGCCAACAGGGGACGACCTACAATGAGCAGTTCTTC. This sequence encodes CASSQQGTTYNEQFF.

The chain joins TRBV12-3 or TRBV12-4 to TRBJ2-5; 7 nucleotides align to TRBD2. V dropped 5 bases and J dropped 5; count of bases not matched to a gene: 5. CDR3 size: 13 residues. The CDR3 protein is CASSLLARETQYF. The CDR3 nucleotides are TGTGCCAGCAGTCTACTAGCGAGGGAGACCCAGTACTTC.

The chain couples TRBV6-5 to TRBJ2-7, with 8 bases fitting TRBD1. Germline V lookup: CDR1 MNHEY, CDR2 SVGAGI. V lost 11 bases to trimming and J lost 3 bases; unmatched junction nucleotides: 12. The CDR3 has 14 amino acids. CDR3 sequence reads: CAAEPGQDDYEQYF. CDR3 coding DNA: TGTGCCGCCGAACCGGGACAGGATGACTACGAGCAGTACTTC.

The chain combines TRBV2 with TRBJ1-4; D gene ambiguous. This CDR3 contains 14 residues. Trimming took off 3 bases at V and 9 bases at J, with 14 bases between the two ends. CDR1 SNHLY and CDR2 FYNNEI come from the germline V gene. The CDR3 DNA is TGTGCCAGCAGTGAGGCTCTTGGAGGGAAAAAACTGTTTTTT. This gives the protein CASSEALGGKKLFF. Filled out from reference TRBV2 and TRBJ1-4, the complete variable domain reads EPEVTQTPSHQVTQMGQEVILRCVPISNHLYFYWYRQILGQKVEFLVSFYNNEISEKSEIFDDQFSVERPDGSNFTLKIRSTKLEDSAMYFCASSEALGGKKLFFGSGTQLSVL.

The genes are TRBV7-9 and TRBJ2-7, with 7 bases aligning to TRBD1. CDR3 length equals 15 residues. With V trimmed by 1 base and J by 4 bases, 7 bases remained unmatched. Germline V lookup: CDR1 SEHNR, CDR2 FQNEAQ (reference sequence). Written as DNA, the CDR3 is TGTGCCAGCAGCTTAGAGGCAGGGGGTGCGTACGAGCAGTACTTC. Its translation: CASSLEAGGAYEQYF.

V usage is TRBV7-8 and J usage is TRBJ2-5; TRBD2 might be the D (6 bases). Germline CDR1 and CDR2: SGHVS and FQNEAQ. CDR3 length: 17 amino acids. V was clipped by 2 bases and J by 3 bases, with 19 bases between them. This chain's CDR3 is CASSLNWEGREEETQYF. CDR3 nucleotide sequence: TGTGCCAGCAGCTTAAATTGGGAAGGCAGGGAGGAAGAGACCCAGTACTTC.

The rearrangement uses TRBV7-2 and TRBJ2-5; 7 bases are a match to TRBD1. Per germline, CDR1 SGHTA and CDR2 FQGNSA. The CDR3 has 16 amino acids. Losses at the gene ends were 5 bases for V and 1 base for J; bases not matched to a gene: 10. The CDR3 DNA reads as TGTGCCAGCAGCCGTGGACGGGACAGCTTCCAAGAGACCCAGTACTTC. Residues: CASSRGRDSFQETQYF.

With regard to this clone: Additional DNA sequences in this sample encode the identical CDR3. This chain links TRBV7-2 with TRBJ1-1; the D is unclear. Germline CDR1 SGHTA, CDR2 FQGNSA. The V end was cut by 2 bases, the J end by 1 base, with 5 bases between. The CDR3 has 13 amino acids. The CDR3 region is CASSLYRNTEAFF. The CDR3 DNA sequence: TGTGCCAGCAGCTTATACAGGAACACTGAAGCTTTCTTT.

The chain recombines TRBV10-3 with TRBJ1-5; 7 bases match TRBD1. This CDR3 has 14 amino acids. J gave up 2 bases and V 8 bases, and 6 bases lay outside the gene matches. Germline values: CDR1 ENHRY, CDR2 SYGVKD. The CDR3 DNA reads as TGTGCCATCCCAACAGGGGAGGGCAATCAGCCCCAGCATTTT. It translates to CAIPTGEGNQPQHF.

The gene calls are TRBV6-1 and TRBJ2-1; D is ambiguous. CDR3 length equals 16 residues. With 1 base removed from V and 0 bases from J, the gap between germline ends came to 10 bases. CDR1 and CDR2 (germline): MNHNS, SASEGT. Here the CDR3 DNA reads TGTGCCAGCAGTGAAGTCCGACTCCCCTCCTACAATGAGCAGTTCTTC. As protein: CASSEVRLPSYNEQFF.

The chain links TRBV18 to TRBJ1-5, with no clear D. CDR3 size: 16 residues. With 3 bases removed from V and 1 base from J, the gap between germline ends came to 13 bases. Germline loops: CDR1 KGHSH, CDR2 LQKENI. CDR3 sequence reads: CASSPGVQVSNQPQHF. The CDR3 nucleotides are TGTGCCAGCTCACCCGGGGTCCAGGTGAGCAATCAGCCCCAGCATTTT. The full variable domain, rest sourced from reference TRBV18 and TRBJ1-5, is NAGVMQNPRHLVRRRGQEARLRCSPMKGHSHVYWYRQLPEEGLKFMVYLQKENIIDESGMPKERFSAEFPKEGPSILRIQQVVRGDSAAYFCASSPGVQVSNQPQHFGDGTRLSIL.